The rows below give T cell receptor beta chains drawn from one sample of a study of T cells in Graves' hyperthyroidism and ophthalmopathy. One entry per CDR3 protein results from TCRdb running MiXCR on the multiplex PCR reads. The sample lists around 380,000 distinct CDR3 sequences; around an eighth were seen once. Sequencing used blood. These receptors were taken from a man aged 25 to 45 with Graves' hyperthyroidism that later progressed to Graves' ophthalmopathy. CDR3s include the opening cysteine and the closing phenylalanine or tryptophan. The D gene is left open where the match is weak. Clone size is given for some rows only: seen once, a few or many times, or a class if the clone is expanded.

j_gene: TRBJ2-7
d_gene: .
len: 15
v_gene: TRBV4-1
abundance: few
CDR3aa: CASSQVGAGNYEQYF
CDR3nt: TGCGCCAGCAGCCAAGTCGGGGCAGGGAACTACGAGCAGTACTTC

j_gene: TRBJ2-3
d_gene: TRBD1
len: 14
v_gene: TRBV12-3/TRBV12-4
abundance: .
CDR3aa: CASSRTGVADTQYF
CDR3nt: TGTGCCAGCAGCCGCACAGGGGTGGCAGATACGCAGTATTTT

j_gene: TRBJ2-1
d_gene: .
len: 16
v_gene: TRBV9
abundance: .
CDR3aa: CASSTRDLSSYNEQFF
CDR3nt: TGTGCCAGCAGCACCCGGGACTTGAGCTCCTACAATGAGCAGTTCTTC

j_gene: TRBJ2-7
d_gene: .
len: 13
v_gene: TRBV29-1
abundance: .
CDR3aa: CSVDRQGSYEQYF
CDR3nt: TGCAGCGTTGATCGGCAGGGGTCCTACGAGCAGTACTTC

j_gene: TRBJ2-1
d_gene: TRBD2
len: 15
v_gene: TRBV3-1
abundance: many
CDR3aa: CASSQELAAYNEQFF
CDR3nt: TGTGCCAGCAGCCAAGAGCTAGCGGCGTACAATGAGCAGTTCTTC

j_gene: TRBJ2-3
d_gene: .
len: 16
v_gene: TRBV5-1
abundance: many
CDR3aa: CASSFLKAGRTDTQYF
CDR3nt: TGCGCCAGCAGCTTCCTAAAGGCGGGACGCACAGATACGCAGTATTTT

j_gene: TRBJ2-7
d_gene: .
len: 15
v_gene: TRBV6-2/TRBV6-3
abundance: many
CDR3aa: CASRHTGRGSYEQYF
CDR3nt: TGTGCCAGCAGGCACACAGGGAGGGGGTCCTACGAGCAGTACTTC

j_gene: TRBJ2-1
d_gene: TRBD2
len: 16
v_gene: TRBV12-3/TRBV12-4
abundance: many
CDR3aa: CASSLFGLAGENEQFF
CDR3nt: TGTGCCAGCAGTTTATTCGGACTAGCGGGGGAAAATGAGCAGTTCTTC

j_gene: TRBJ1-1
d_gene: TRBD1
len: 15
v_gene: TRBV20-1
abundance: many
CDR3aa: CSAITHRGRSTEAFF
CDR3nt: TGCAGTGCTATTACTCACAGGGGGCGGAGCACTGAAGCTTTCTTT

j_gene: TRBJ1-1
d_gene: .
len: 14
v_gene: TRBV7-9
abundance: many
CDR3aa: CASSLERGYTEAFF
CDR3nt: TGTGCCAGCAGCTTAGAACGGGGGTACACTGAAGCTTTCTTT

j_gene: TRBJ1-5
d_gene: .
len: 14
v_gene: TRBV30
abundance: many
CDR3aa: CAWSVRGGGQPQHF
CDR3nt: TGTGCCTGGAGTGTACGGGGGGGTGGCCAGCCCCAGCATTTT

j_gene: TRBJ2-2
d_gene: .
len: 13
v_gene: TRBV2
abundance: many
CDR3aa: CASSGAGTGELFF
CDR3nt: TGTGCCAGCAGTGGGGCAGGGACCGGGGAGCTGTTTTTT

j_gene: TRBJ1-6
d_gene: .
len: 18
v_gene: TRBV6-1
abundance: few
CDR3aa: CASSQDPGGGSYNSPLHF
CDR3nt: TGTGCCAGCAGTCAAGACCCTGGGGGGGGCTCCTATAATTCACCCCTCCACTTT

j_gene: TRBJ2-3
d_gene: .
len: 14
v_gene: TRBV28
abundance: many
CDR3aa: CASLPKQRTDTQYF
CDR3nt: TGTGCCAGCCTCCCGAAGCAACGCACAGATACGCAGTATTTT

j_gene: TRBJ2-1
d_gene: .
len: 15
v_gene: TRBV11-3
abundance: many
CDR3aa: CASSLPGGTSNEQFF
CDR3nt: TGTGCCAGCAGCTTACCCGGGGGGACATCCAATGAGCAGTTCTTC

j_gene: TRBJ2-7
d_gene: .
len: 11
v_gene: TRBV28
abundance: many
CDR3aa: CASRASFEQYF
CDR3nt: TGTGCCAGCAGGGCTAGTTTCGAGCAGTACTTC

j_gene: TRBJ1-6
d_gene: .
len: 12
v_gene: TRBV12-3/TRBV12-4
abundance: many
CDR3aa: CASSQGGSALHF
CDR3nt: TGTGCCAGCAGTCAAGGAGGGTCGGCCCTCCACTTT

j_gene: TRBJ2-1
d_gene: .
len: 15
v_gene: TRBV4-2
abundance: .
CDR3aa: CASSQDEGVGNEQFF
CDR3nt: TGTGCCAGCAGCCAAGATGAGGGGGTGGGGAATGAGCAGTTCTTC

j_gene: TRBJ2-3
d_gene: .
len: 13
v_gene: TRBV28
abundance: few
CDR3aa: CASGDAMADTQYF
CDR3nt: TGTGCCAGCGGGGACGCCATGGCAGATACGCAGTATTTT

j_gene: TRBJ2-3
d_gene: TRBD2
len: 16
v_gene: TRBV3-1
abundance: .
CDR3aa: CASSQASGGPSDTQYF
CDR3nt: TGTGCCAGCAGCCAAGCTAGCGGGGGGCCCTCAGATACGCAGTATTTT

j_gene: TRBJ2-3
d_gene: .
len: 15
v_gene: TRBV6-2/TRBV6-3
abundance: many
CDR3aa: CASSYSPGDTDTQYF
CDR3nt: TGTGCCAGCAGTTACTCGCCAGGGGATACAGATACGCAGTATTTT

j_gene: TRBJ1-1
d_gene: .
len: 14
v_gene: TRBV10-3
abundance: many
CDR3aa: CAIRVGEGRTEAFF
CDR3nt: TGTGCCATCAGGGTGGGTGAAGGGAGAACTGAAGCTTTCTTT

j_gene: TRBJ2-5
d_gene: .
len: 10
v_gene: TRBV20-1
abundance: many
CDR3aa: CSLELETQYF
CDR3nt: TGCAGTCTCGAATTGGAGACCCAGTACTTC

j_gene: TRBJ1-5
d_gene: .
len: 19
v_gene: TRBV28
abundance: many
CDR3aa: CASSDPPGGSSVNNQPQHF
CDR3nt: TGTGCCAGCAGTGATCCCCCGGGCGGATCGAGTGTGAATAATCAGCCCCAGCATTTT

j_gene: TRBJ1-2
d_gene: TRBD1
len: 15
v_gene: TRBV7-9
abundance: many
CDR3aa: CASSSTGTGNYGYTF
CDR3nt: TGTGCCAGCAGCTCGACAGGGACAGGGAACTATGGCTACACCTTC

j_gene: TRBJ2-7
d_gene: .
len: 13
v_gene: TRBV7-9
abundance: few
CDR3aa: CASSLGPDAEQYF
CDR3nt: TGTGCCAGCAGCTTAGGGCCTGATGCCGAGCAGTACTTC

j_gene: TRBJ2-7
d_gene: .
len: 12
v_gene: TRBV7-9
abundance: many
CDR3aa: CASSLGRDEQYF
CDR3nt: TGTGCCAGCAGCTTAGGGAGGGACGAGCAGTACTTC

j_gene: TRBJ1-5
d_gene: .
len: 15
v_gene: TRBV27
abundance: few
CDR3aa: CASSYRGGENQPQHF
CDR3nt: TGTGCCAGCAGCTACCGCGGGGGGGAGAATCAGCCCCAGCATTTT

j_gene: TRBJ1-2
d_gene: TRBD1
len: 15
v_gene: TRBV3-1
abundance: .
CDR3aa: CASSQVPRQGRGYTF
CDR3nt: TGTGCCAGCAGCCAAGTTCCGCGACAGGGGCGAGGCTACACCTTC

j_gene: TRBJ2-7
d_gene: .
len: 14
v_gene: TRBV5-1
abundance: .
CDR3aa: CASSLEQGDYERYF
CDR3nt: TGCGCCAGCAGCTTGGAACAGGGCGACTACGAGCGGTACTTC

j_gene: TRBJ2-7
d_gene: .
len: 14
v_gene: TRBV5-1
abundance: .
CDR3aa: CASSLVRSRGEQYF
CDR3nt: TGCGCCAGCAGCTTGGTACGCTCTCGTGGCGAGCAGTACTTC

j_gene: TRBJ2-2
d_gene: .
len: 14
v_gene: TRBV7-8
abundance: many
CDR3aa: CASTLSGNTGELFF
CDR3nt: TGTGCCAGCACCTTAAGCGGTAACACCGGGGAGCTGTTTTTT

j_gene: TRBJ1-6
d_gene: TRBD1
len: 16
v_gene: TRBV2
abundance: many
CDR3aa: CASSELGQGYNSPLHF
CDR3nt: TGTGCCAGCAGTGAATTGGGACAGGGGTATAATTCACCCCTCCACTTT

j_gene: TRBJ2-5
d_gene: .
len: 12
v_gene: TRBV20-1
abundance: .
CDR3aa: CSASTGRETQYF
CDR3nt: TGCAGTGCTAGTACGGGTAGAGAGACCCAGTACTTC

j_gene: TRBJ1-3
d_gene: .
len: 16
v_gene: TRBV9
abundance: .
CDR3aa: CASSPGRFHSGNTIYF
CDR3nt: TGTGCCAGCAGCCCAGGAAGGTTCCACTCTGGAAACACCATATATTTT

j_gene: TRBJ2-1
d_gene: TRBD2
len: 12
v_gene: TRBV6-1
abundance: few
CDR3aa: CASLAGSYEQFF
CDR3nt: TGTGCCAGCTTAGCGGGGAGCTATGAGCAGTTCTTC

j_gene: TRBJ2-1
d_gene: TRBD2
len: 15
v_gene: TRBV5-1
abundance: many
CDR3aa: CASSPRGSSYNEQFF
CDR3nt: TGCGCCAGCAGCCCGCGGGGGAGCTCCTACAATGAGCAGTTCTTC

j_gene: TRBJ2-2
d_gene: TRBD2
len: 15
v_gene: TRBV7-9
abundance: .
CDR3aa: CASRPGLAGTGELSF
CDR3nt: TGTGCCAGCAGGCCGGGACTAGCGGGCACCGGGGAGCTGTCTTTT

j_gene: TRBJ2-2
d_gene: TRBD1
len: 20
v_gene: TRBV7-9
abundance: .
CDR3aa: CASSLVTLVRDRTSSGELFF
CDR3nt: TGTGCCAGCAGCTTAGTTACACTCGTCCGGGACAGAACTTCCTCCGGGGAGCTGTTTTTT

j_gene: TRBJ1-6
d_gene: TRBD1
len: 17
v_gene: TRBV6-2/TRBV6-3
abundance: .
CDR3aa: CASTTGQGARFNSPLHF
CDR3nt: TGTGCCAGCACTACCGGACAGGGGGCGCGGTTTAATTCACCCCTCCACTTT

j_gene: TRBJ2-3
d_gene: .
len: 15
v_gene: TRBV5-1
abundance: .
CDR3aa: CASSLVTDHTDTQYF
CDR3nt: TGCGCCAGCAGCTTGGTGACAGACCACACAGATACGCAGTATTTT

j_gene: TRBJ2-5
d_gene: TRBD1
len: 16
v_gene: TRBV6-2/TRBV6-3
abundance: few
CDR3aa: CASRGTRQGALETQYF
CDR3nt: TGTGCCAGCAGGGGAACGAGGCAGGGGGCACTAGAGACCCAGTACTTC

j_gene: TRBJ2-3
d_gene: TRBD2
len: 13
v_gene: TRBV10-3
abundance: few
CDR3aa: CAIKTSGTDTQYF
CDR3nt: TGTGCCATCAAGACTAGCGGCACAGATACGCAGTATTTT